The 23 T cell receptor beta chains below come from one sample, sequenced in a study of neoadjuvant anti-PD-1 for oral cavity cancer. Some clones are missing from TCRdb's copy, which holds only in-frame ones; the method was immunoSEQ multiplex PCR. This table holds some 15,000 clones, 73% found once. The sample here was PBMCs, taken before nivolumab (anti-PD-1) treatment. The source of these receptors is a person aged 40 to 85 with oral cavity squamous cell carcinoma.

This chain links TRBV19 with TRBJ1-5, with 9 positions matching TRBD1. The ends lost 4 bases at V and 6 bases at J; junction bases unmatched: 7. The CDR3 covers 15 residues. CDR1 LNHDA and CDR2 SQIVND come from the germline V gene (reference sequence). In DNA form, the CDR3 reads TGTGCCAGTAGTAGGACAGGGGAAGGGGGTCAGCCCCAGCATTTT. Translated, it gives CASSRTGEGGQPQHF.

The genes are TRBV7-9 and TRBJ1-1, with a tentative D call TRBD1 (5 bases). CDR1 is SEHNR and CDR2 is FQNEAQ in the germline V gene (reference sequence). The germline V and J ends were trimmed by 2 bases and 10 bases, with 17 bases remaining between them. The CDR3 spans 14 residues. CDR3 DNA sequence: TGTGCCAGCAGCTTAACTGAGCGGGGGATCAGAGCTTTCTTT. Translating gives CASSLTERGIRAFF.

The V gene is TRBV10-3, the J gene TRBJ2-5; weak D call: TRBD1 (6 bases). The germline V gene has CDR1 ENHRY and CDR2 SYGVKD. The CDR3 is 12 residues long. V was clipped by 8 bases and J by 3 bases, with 10 bases between them. The CDR3 reads CAIGHREETQYF. The CDR3 DNA reads TGTGCCATCGGTCACAGGGAAGAGACCCAGTACTTC.

V and J are TRBV28 and TRBJ1-1; unclear D gene. Deletions cut 6 bases from V and 5 bases from J, with 16 bases between. The germline V gene has CDR1 MDHEN and CDR2 SYDVKM. The CDR3 consists of 14 residues. In DNA, the CDR3 is TGTGCCAGCAGCCCCCCTGGGAGGCAGACTGAAGCTTTCTTT. Amino acid sequence: CASSPPGRQTEAFF.

The genes are TRBV6-1 and TRBJ2-7; D is unresolved. The V gene's germline CDR1 is MNHNS and CDR2 SASEGT. With 2 bases removed from V and 3 bases from J, the gap between germline ends came to 5 bases. There are 12 residues in the CDR3. The CDR3 reads CASSESNYEQYF. The DNA of the CDR3 is TGTGCCAGCAGTGAAAGCAACTACGAGCAGTACTTC.

The chain joins TRBV4-1 to TRBJ1-2, with D uncertain. Trimming shortened V by 4 bases and J by 5 bases, and 17 bases separated the two germline ends. CDR1 and CDR2 from the germline V gene are MGHRA and YSYEKL. The CDR3 covers 15 residues. This CDR3 reads CASSRGLEIKYGYTF. In nucleotides, the CDR3 is TGCGCCAGCAGCCGTGGTCTGGAAATTAAATATGGCTACACCTTC.

The chain links TRBV7-2 to TRBJ2-2, with 10 bases identical to TRBD2. The length of the CDR3 is 17 residues. Losses at the gene ends were 5 bases for V and 0 bases for J; bases not matched to a gene: 6. Germline V gene sequence: CDR1 SGHTA, CDR2 FQGNSA. CDR3 in amino acids: CASSLYGLAANTGELFF. CDR3 coding DNA: TGTGCCAGCAGCCTATACGGACTAGCGGCGAACACCGGGGAGCTGTTTTTT.

This clone was recorded a few times. The chain combines TRBV6-1 with TRBJ1-1; D unresolved. Germline lookup yields CDR1 MNHNS and CDR2 SASEGT. Trimming took 5 bases from V and 1 from J, leaving 5 bases between them. The CDR3 is made up of 12 amino acids. This chain's CDR3 is CASSLSNTEAFF. Here the CDR3 DNA reads TGTGCCAGCAGTCTCTCGAACACTGAAGCTTTCTTT.

In this sample, this clone turned up a few times. The chain has TRBV9 and TRBJ1-1; perhaps TRBD1 as D (5 bases). The V gene lost 0 bases and the J gene lost 1 base, with 13 bases spanning the gap. From germline, CDR1 is SGDLS and CDR2 YYNGEE. The CDR3 is 16 residues long. CDR3: CASSVGWGRRNTEAFF. The CDR3 DNA follows: TGTGCCAGCAGCGTAGGGTGGGGACGGAGGAACACTGAAGCTTTCTTT.

The chain employs TRBV5-4 and TRBJ2-3, with TRBD2 identical over 7 bases. The CDR3 spans 18 residues. V was clipped by 4 bases and J by 5 bases; unmatched bases: 19. Germline CDR1 and CDR2: SGHNT and YYREEE (reference sequence). The CDR3 sequence: CASSPHPQTSKGEDTQYF. CDR3 in DNA: TGTGCCAGCAGCCCGCACCCCCAGACTAGCAAGGGCGAAGATACGCAGTATTTT.

The genes are TRBV6-1 and TRBJ2-7, with 9 bases identical to TRBD2. This CDR3 region has 15 residues. J was trimmed by 4 bases and V by 2 bases; bases with no gene match: 6. The germline V gene has CDR1 MNHNS and CDR2 SASEGT. The CDR3: CASSEPASGDYEQYF. DNA for the CDR3: TGTGCCAGCAGTGAACCGGCTAGCGGGGATTACGAGCAGTACTTC.

This chain connects TRBV10-3 to TRBJ2-7, with unresolved D. The ends were cut back, 4 bases at V and 3 bases at J, with 16 bases in the middle. The CDR3 length is 15 residues. The germline V gene encodes CDR1 ENHRY and CDR2 SYGVKD. The CDR3 DNA sequence: TGTGCCATCAGTGTGGGTCCGAGGTCCAACTACGAGCAGTACTTC. Residues: CAISVGPRSNYEQYF.

The J gene is TRBJ1-1, the V gene TRBV7-3, with D tentatively TRBD1 (6 bases). The CDR3 is 18 residues long. The germline V gene encodes CDR1 SGHTA and CDR2 FQGTGA. Trimming cost V 5 bases and J 6 bases, with 28 bases left between them. The CDR3 sequence is CASSPGRGRRSLSSEAFF. CDR3 nucleotide sequence: TGTGCCAGCAGCCCCGGACGGGGGCGGAGGTCTTTAAGCTCTGAAGCTTTCTTT.

This chain uses TRBV7-6 with TRBJ1-1; tentatively, D is TRBD1 (5 bases). Per germline, CDR1 SGHVS and CDR2 FNYEAQ. The CDR3 loop spans 14 amino acids. The V end was cut by 6 bases, the J end by 4 bases, with 15 bases between. The CDR3 sequence: CASSEVVGPTEAFF. DNA for the CDR3: TGTGCCAGCAGTGAGGTGGTGGGGCCCACTGAAGCTTTCTTT.

The chain combines TRBV28 with TRBJ1-4; a possible D gene is TRBD1 (5 bases). The CDR3 has 14 residues. Germline CDR1 and CDR2: MDHEN and SYDVKM. V lost 8 bases and J lost 4, with 14 bases in between. Here the CDR3 DNA reads TGTGCCAGCCTCGGGGGGATCCTTAATGAAAAACTGTTTTTT. Encoded protein: CASLGGILNEKLFF.

CDR3 in DNA: TGTGCCAGCAGCGGGACTAGGAACAATGAGCAGTTCTTC. It yields the protein CASSGTRNNEQFF. The chain uses TRBV2 and TRBJ2-1; TRBD2 agrees at 8 bases. With V trimmed by 6 bases and J by 5 bases, 3 bases remained unmatched. This CDR3 region has 13 residues. CDR1 is SNHLY and CDR2 is FYNNEI in the germline V gene.

V gene TRBV19 combines with J gene TRBJ1-5, with D maybe TRBD1 (5 bases). CDR3 size: 15 residues. Germline V gene lookup returns CDR1 LNHDA and CDR2 SQIVND (reference sequence). V gave up 5 bases and J gave up 4 bases, with 15 bases separating them. This chain's CDR3 is CASSWGPKGNQPQHF. DNA for the CDR3: TGTGCCAGTAGTTGGGGCCCGAAGGGGAATCAGCCCCAGCATTTT.

V gene TRBV5-1 combines with J gene TRBJ2-1; a weak D match, TRBD2 (5 bases). The CDR3 runs to 13 residues. Germline V gene data show CDR1 as SGHRS and CDR2 as YFSETQ. Trimming removed 4 bases at V and 4 bases at J, with 9 bases between. The CDR3 DNA reads TGCGCCAGCAGCGATCGAGGGTACAATGAGCAGTTCTTC. It is translated as CASSDRGYNEQFF.

This rearrangement joins TRBV6-5 to TRBJ1-1; D might be TRBD1 (6 bases). The CDR3 runs 14 residues. Trimming removed 7 bases at V and 5 bases at J, with 17 bases between. The germline CDR1 and CDR2 sequences are MNHEY and SVGAGI. The CDR3 spells CASTSQGGGTEAFF. CDR3 coding DNA: TGTGCCAGCACCTCACAGGGAGGGGGGACTGAAGCTTTCTTT.

The chain carries TRBV30 and TRBJ1-3; unclear D gene. CDR1 and CDR2 (germline): GTSNPN, SVGIG (reference sequence). The V gene lost 2 bases and the J gene lost 0 bases, with 5 bases spanning the gap. CDR3 size: 13 residues. The CDR3: CAWSWFSGNTIYF. The CDR3 DNA reads TGTGCCTGGAGTTGGTTCTCTGGAAACACCATATATTTT. Looking up the rest from reference TRBV30 and TRBJ1-3 gives the full variable domain: SQTIHQWPATLVQPVGSPLSLECTVEGTSNPNLYWYRQAAGRGLQLLFYSVGIGQISSEVPQNLSASRPQDRQFILSSKKLLLSDSGFYLCAWSWFSGNTIYFGEGSWLTVV.

The gene calls are TRBV9 and TRBJ2-5; 8 nucleotides align to TRBD2. This CDR3 region has 14 residues. Germline CDR1 and CDR2: SGDLS and YYNGEE. With 4 bases clipped from V and 5 bases from J, the junction kept 7 bases outside the gene matches. In DNA, the CDR3 is TGTGCCAGCAGCATCACTAGCGGACCGGAGACCCAGTACTTC. Encoded protein: CASSITSGPETQYF.

The chain employs TRBV28 and TRBJ2-7, with a possible D match to TRBD2 (7 bases). V was trimmed by 6 bases and J by 2 bases, leaving 11 bases between them. The germline CDR1 and CDR2 sequences are MDHEN and SYDVKM. This CDR3 comprises 13 residues. The CDR3 bases are TGTGCCAGCAGCGTCGGGGGGCCCTACGAGCAGTACTTC. Protein product: CASSVGGPYEQYF. The complete variable domain, with remaining parts taken from reference TRBV28 and TRBJ2-7, reads DVKVTQSSRYLVKRTGEKVFLECVQDMDHENMFWYRQDPGLGLRLIYFSYDVKMKEKGDIPEGYSVSREKKERFSLILESASTNQTSMYLCASSVGGPYEQYFGPGTRLTVT.

J is TRBJ1-1 and V is TRBV6-5; no clear D. Germline CDR1 MNHEY, CDR2 SVGAGI. V lost 4 bases and J lost 2, with 11 bases in between. The CDR3 contains 14 residues. The CDR3 coding sequence is TGTGCCAGCAGTTCGAATGCCTACAACACTGAAGCTTTCTTT. Amino acids: CASSSNAYNTEAFF.